This is a list of T cell receptor beta chains from one sample in a study of cytomegalovirus exposure and HLA in healthy donors. Method: immunoSEQ multiplex PCR; TCRdb's copy keeps in-frame clones and lacks some. The sample contains about 400,000 clones, roughly 89% of which appear only once. Sequencing was done on a sample of PBMCs. The receptors stem from a woman aged 18-35 years in good health and CMV-seronegative. CDR3s include the opening cysteine and the closing phenylalanine or tryptophan. The D gene is left open where the match is weak. The size field is filled for only some rows; it gives once, few, many or a size class.

v_gene	d_gene	j_gene	abundance	len	CDR3aa	CDR3nt
TRBV6-1	TRBD1	TRBJ1-2	-	14	CASTGTGGNYGYTF	TGTGCCAGCACCGGGACAGGGGGGAACTATGGCTACACCTTC
TRBV7-2	-	TRBJ2-7	few	11	CASSGRWEQYF	TGTGCCAGCAGCGGGAGGTGGGAGCAGTACTTC
TRBV27	-	TRBJ2-1	-	13	CASSSTGFDEQFF	TGTGCCAGCAGTTCTACAGGGTTCGATGAGCAGTTCTTC
TRBV5-8	-	TRBJ2-7	once	13	CASRPAVGAEQYF	TGTGCCAGCAGGCCGGCGGTGGGGGCCGAGCAGTACTTC
TRBV28	-	TRBJ2-1	-	15	CASSSGSQGYNEQFF	TGTGCCAGCAGTTCCGGGTCGCAGGGGTACAATGAGCAGTTCTTC
TRBV5-1	-	TRBJ1-4	-	14	CASSSIPPGEKLFF	TGCGCCAGCAGCTCCATACCACCGGGGGAAAAACTGTTTTTT
TRBV19	-	TRBJ2-4	-	15	CASSLPGGGKNIQYF	TGTGCCAGTAGTCTCCCCGGGGGTGGCAAAAACATTCAGTACTTC
TRBV27	-	TRBJ1-5	-	14	CASSPGLLNQPQHF	TGTGCCAGCAGTCCGGGACTCCTGAATCAGCCCCAGCATTTT
TRBV7-2	-	TRBJ2-7	-	14	CASSLGTLTYEQYF	TGTGCCAGCAGCCTCGGGACACTGACCTACGAGCAGTACTTC
TRBV5-1	-	TRBJ2-7	-	15	CASSLGGGSTYEQYF	TGCGCCAGCAGCTTGGGGGGGGGCTCCACCTACGAGCAGTACTTC
TRBV7-9	TRBD1	TRBJ2-7	few	15	CASSPHPGQVTEQYF	TGTGCCAGCAGCCCGCACCCCGGACAGGTAACCGAGCAGTACTTC
TRBV25-1	-	TRBJ1-3	-	13	CASSAGPPDTIYF	TGTGCCAGCAGCGCGGGCCCCCCAGACACCATATATTTT
TRBV7-9	TRBD1	TRBJ2-7	-	11	CAILGGGEQYF	TGTGCCATCCTAGGGGGCGGTGAGCAGTACTTC
TRBV10-3	-	TRBJ1-2	-	16	CAISESAGWSNYGYTF	TGTGCCATCAGTGAGTCGGCAGGGTGGAGCAACTATGGCTACACCTTC
TRBV6-1	TRBD1	TRBJ1-2	-	13	CASRAGGSHGYTF	TGTGCCAGCAGGGCAGGGGGCTCACATGGCTACACCTTC
TRBV6-5	-	TRBJ1-2	-	12	CASSPPRGGYTF	TGTGCCAGCAGCCCACCCAGAGGAGGCTACACCTTC
TRBV28	-	TRBJ2-1	-	16	CASSKTGTTTYNEQFF	TGTGCCAGCAGCAAAACCGGGACAACCACCTACAATGAGCAGTTCTTC
TRBV27	-	TRBJ2-1	once	13	CASSLAFGNEQFF	TGTGCCAGCAGTTTAGCGTTCGGCAATGAGCAGTTCTTC
TRBV28	-	TRBJ1-5	-	13	CASRQGFNQPQHF	TGTGCCAGCAGACAGGGATTTAATCAGCCCCAGCATTTT
TRBV5-1	-	TRBJ1-2	-	15	CASSLSGSTVYGYTF	TGCGCCAGCAGCTTGTCCGGATCGACAGTCTATGGCTACACCTTC
TRBV4-1	TRBD2	TRBJ2-1	-	16	CASSQDPGLAGNEQFF	TGCGCCAGCAGCCAAGACCCGGGACTAGCGGGAAATGAGCAGTTCTTC
TRBV9	-	TRBJ1-2	-	13	CASSPDINYGYTF	TGTGCCAGCAGCCCGGACATTAACTATGGCTACACCTTC
TRBV4-1	TRBD2	TRBJ2-1	-	15	CASSPRGGIRNEQFF	TGCGCCAGCAGCCCTCGGGGGGGGATCCGCAATGAGCAGTTCTTC
TRBV7-9	TRBD1	TRBJ1-2	-	15	CASSPGQAANYGYTF	TGTGCCAGCAGCCCAGGACAGGCGGCTAACTATGGCTACACCTTC
TRBV5-6	TRBD2	TRBJ2-1	once	16	CASSFNSGFSYNEQFF	TGTGCCAGCAGCTTTAATAGCGGGTTCTCCTACAATGAGCAGTTCTTC
TRBV28	-	TRBJ2-7	-	12	CASSSPWGHPYF	TGTGCCAGCAGCTCTCCGTGGGGGCACCCGTACTTC
TRBV27	-	TRBJ2-2	-	14	CATCPRVGAGELFF	TGTGCCACCTGTCCCAGGGTCGGTGCCGGGGAGCTGTTTTTT
TRBV29-1	TRBD2	TRBJ2-3	once	15	CSVARGRGGADTQYF	TGCAGCGTCGCCCGGGGGAGGGGAGGGGCAGATACGCAGTATTTT
TRBV18	-	TRBJ2-5	-	16	CASSPIGTGGQETQYF	TGTGCCAGCTCACCAATCGGGACCGGGGGACAAGAGACCCAGTACTTC
TRBV30	-	TRBJ1-1	-	12	CAWSGTVNEAFF	TGTGCCTGGAGCGGTACAGTAAATGAAGCTTTCTTT
TRBV4-1	TRBD1	TRBJ2-6	-	18	CASSQEQGVNSGANVLTF	TGCGCCAGCAGCCAAGAACAGGGGGTGAACTCTGGGGCCAACGTCCTGACTTTC
TRBV7-6	-	TRBJ2-7	-	13	CASSLASSYEQYF	TGTGCCAGCAGCTTAGCGTCCAGCTACGAGCAGTACTTC
TRBV9	TRBD1	TRBJ1-1	-	16	CASSGGQGAENTEAFF	TGTGCCAGCAGCGGGGGCCAGGGGGCAGAGAACACTGAAGCTTTCTTT
TRBV19	-	TRBJ1-5	few	15	CASTEMVAGNQPQHF	TGTGCCAGTACCGAAATGGTGGCAGGTAATCAGCCCCAGCATTTT
TRBV27	TRBD2	TRBJ2-3	-	15	CASFGLAGSTDTQYF	TGTGCCAGCTTCGGACTAGCGGGTAGCACAGATACGCAGTATTTT
TRBV4-1	TRBD1	TRBJ1-1	-	16	CASRGTGGRGGTEAFF	TGCGCCAGCAGGGGAACAGGGGGCAGGGGTGGCACTGAAGCTTTCTTT
TRBV25-1	TRBD1	TRBJ1-1	once	15	CASRTGTDFNTEAFF	TGTGCCAGCAGAACCGGGACAGACTTTAACACTGAAGCTTTCTTT
TRBV5-1	-	TRBJ2-7	-	14	CASSFSGEPHEQYF	TGCGCCAGCAGCTTTTCGGGGGAACCCCACGAGCAGTACTTC
TRBV9	TRBD2	TRBJ2-3	-	15	CASSVTSGQTDTQYF	TGTGCCAGCAGCGTGACTAGCGGGCAAACAGATACGCAGTATTTT
TRBV12-1	-	TRBJ2-7	-	13	CASIPPGEREQYF	TGTGCCAGCATCCCCCCGGGGGAACGCGAGCAGTACTTC
TRBV6-1	-	TRBJ2-3	-	14	CASTQGGDTDTQYF	TGTGCCAGCACTCAAGGGGGGGACACAGATACGCAGTATTTT